The 5 T cell receptor beta chains below were found in one sample sequenced in a study of T cell changes during pregnancy in multiple sclerosis. Sequenced by immunoSEQ multiplex PCR; TCRdb stores in-frame clones only, minus some. The repertoire holds 70,000 to 100,000 clones, with 90% to 95% as singletons. The sample here was peripheral blood, taken in the third trimester of pregnancy. The receptors were gathered from a female donor with multiple sclerosis, enrolled in a pregnancy study.

The chain has TRBV11-2 and TRBJ2-2, with unresolved D. Per the germline V gene, CDR1 is SGHAT and CDR2 is FQNNGV. The length of the CDR3 is 13 residues. The ends were cut back, 10 bases at V and 0 bases at J, with 9 bases in the middle. CDR3 amino acids: CATARTNTGELFF. The CDR3 DNA follows: TGTGCCACCGCGAGGACGAACACCGGGGAGCTGTTTTTT.

The V and J genes are TRBV7-8 and TRBJ2-7, with D possibly TRBD2 on 6 matching bases. The CDR3 is 16 amino acids. V was shortened by 5 bases and J by 4 bases, with 21 bases between the two germline ends. Germline loops: CDR1 SGHVS, CDR2 FQNEAQ. CDR3 in DNA: TGTGCCAGCAGCAAAATTAGTGGGACTCGGACTTACGAGCAGTACTTC. It codes for CASSKISGTRTYEQYF.

The chain links TRBV7-9 to TRBJ2-5, with TRBD1 matching over 9 bases. CDR1 and CDR2 from the germline V gene are SEHNR and FQNEAQ (reference sequence). The V gene end was trimmed by 5 bases and the J gene end by 3 bases; junction bases not matched to a gene: 7. This CDR3 has 15 residues. The CDR3 is CASSPPDRGKETQYF. The CDR3 DNA is TGTGCCAGCAGCCCACCGGACAGGGGAAAAGAGACCCAGTACTTC.

This clone was observed once. The genes are TRBV5-1 and TRBJ2-2; 8 positions match TRBD1. V was clipped by 4 bases and J by 5 bases; unmatched bases: 7. The germline CDR1 and CDR2 sequences are SGHRS and YFSETQ. There are 15 residues in the CDR3. The CDR3, as DNA: TGCGCCAGCAGCCTCTGGACAGGGTATACCGGGGAGCTGTTTTTT. The encoded protein is CASSLWTGYTGELFF.

The rearrangement links TRBV4-1 to TRBJ1-5; D not certain. Germline V CDR1 and CDR2: MGHRA, YSYEKL. Trimming pared 4 bases from V and 2 bases from J, leaving 12 bases between. The CDR3 runs to 15 residues. CDR3 protein: CASSPNLGGNQPQHF. In nucleotides, the CDR3 is TGCGCCAGCAGCCCCAATTTGGGCGGCAATCAGCCCCAGCATTTT.